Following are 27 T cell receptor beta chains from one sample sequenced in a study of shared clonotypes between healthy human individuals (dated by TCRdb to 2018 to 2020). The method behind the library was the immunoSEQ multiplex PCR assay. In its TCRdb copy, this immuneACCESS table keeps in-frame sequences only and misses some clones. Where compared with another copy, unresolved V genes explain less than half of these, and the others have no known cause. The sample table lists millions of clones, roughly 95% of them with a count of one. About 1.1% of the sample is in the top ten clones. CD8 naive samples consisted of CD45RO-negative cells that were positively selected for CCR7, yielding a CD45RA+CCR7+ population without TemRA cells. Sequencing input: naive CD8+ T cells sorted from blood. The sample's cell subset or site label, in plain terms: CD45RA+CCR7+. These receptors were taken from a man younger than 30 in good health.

The CDR3 bases are TGTGCCAGCGTAGACCGGGACACCCCCTACGAGCAGTACTTC. The encoded protein is CASVDRDTPYEQYF. This sequence joins TRBV2 and TRBJ2-7; D is possibly TRBD1 (6 bases). The CDR3 extends over 14 amino acids. With 8 bases removed from V and 2 bases from J, the gap between germline ends came to 16 bases. Germline values: CDR1 SNHLY, CDR2 FYNNEI.

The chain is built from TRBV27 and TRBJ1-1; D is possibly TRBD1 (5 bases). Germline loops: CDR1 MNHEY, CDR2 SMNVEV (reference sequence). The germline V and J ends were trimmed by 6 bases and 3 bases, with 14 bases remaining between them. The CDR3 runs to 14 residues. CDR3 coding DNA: TGTGCCAGCAGGCTCCGGGACGGATACACTGAAGCTTTCTTT. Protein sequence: CASRLRDGYTEAFF.

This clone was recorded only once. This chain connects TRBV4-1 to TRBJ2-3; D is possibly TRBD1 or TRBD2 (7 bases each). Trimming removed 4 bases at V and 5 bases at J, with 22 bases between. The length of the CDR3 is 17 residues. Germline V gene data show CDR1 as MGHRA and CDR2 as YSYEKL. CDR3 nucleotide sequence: TGCGCCAGCAGCCCCCTCGTCGAACCAGGGGGGGGAGATACGCAGTATTTT. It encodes CASSPLVEPGGGDTQYF.

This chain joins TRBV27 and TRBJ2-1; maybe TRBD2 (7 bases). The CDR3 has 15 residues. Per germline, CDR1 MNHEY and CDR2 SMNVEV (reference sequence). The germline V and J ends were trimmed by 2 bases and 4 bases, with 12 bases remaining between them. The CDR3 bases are TGTGCCAGCAGTTTAGTAGGGGGGGCTTACAATGAGCAGTTCTTC. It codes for CASSLVGGAYNEQFF.

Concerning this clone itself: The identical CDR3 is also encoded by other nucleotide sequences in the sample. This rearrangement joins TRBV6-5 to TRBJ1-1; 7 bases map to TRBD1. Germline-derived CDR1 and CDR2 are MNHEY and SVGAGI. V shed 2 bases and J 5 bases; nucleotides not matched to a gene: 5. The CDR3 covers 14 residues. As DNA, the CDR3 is TGTGCCAGCAGTTACGTACAGGGGAGAACTGAAGCTTTCTTT. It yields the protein CASSYVQGRTEAFF.

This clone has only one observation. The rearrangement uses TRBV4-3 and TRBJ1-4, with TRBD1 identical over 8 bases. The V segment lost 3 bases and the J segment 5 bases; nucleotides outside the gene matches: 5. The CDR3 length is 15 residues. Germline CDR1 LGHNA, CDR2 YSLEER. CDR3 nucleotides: TGCGCCAGCAGCCATGAGGACAGGGTGAATGAAAAACTGTTTTTT. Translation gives CASSHEDRVNEKLFF.

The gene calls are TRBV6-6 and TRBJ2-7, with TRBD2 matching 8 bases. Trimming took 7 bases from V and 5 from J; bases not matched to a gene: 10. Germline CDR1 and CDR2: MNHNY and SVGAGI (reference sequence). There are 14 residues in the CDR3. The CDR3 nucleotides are TGTGCCAGCACCCTAAAGCGGGAGAGAGACGAGCAGTACTTC. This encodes CASTLKRERDEQYF.

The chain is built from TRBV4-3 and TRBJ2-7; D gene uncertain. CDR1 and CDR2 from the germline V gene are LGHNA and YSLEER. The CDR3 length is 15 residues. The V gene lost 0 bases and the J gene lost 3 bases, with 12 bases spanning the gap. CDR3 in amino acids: CASSQDLDVVYEQYF. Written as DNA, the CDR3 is TGCGCCAGCAGCCAAGATCTGGATGTCGTCTACGAGCAGTACTTC.

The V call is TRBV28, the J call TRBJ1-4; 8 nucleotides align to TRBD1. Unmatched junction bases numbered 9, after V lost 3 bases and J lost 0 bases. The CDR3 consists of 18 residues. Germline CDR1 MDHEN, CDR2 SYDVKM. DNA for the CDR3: TGTGCCAGCAGTTTCCAGGGGGCTGGGGCTGCAACTAATGAAAAACTGTTTTTT. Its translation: CASSFQGAGAATNEKLFF. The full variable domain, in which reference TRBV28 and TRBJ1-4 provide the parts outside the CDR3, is DVKVTQSSRYLVKRTGEKVFLECVQDMDHENMFWYRQDPGLGLRLIYFSYDVKMKEKGDIPEGYSVSREKKERFSLILESASTNQTSMYLCASSFQGAGAATNEKLFFGSGTQLSVL.

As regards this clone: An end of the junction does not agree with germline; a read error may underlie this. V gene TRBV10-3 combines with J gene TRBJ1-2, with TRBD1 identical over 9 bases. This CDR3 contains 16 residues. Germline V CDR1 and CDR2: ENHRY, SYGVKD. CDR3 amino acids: CTISEATPTGGRGYTF. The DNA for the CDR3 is TGTACCATCAGTGAGGCTACCCCAACAGGGGGCCGGGGCTACACCTTC.

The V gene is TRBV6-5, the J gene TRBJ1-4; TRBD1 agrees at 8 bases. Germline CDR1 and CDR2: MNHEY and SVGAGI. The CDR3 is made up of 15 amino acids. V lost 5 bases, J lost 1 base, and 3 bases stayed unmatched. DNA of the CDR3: TGTGCCAGCAGTAGAACAGGGGGAACTAATGAAAAACTGTTTTTT. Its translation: CASSRTGGTNEKLFF.

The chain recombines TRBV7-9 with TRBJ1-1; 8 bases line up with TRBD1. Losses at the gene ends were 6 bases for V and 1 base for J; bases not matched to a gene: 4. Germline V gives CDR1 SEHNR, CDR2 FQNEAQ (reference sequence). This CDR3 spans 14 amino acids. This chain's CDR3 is CASRPGTGNTEAFF. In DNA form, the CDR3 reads TGTGCCAGCAGGCCCGGGACAGGGAACACTGAAGCTTTCTTT. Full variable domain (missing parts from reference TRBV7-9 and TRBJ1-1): DTGVSQNPRHKITKRGQNVTFRCDPISEHNRLYWYRQTLGQGPEFLTYFQNEAQLEKSRLLSDRFSAERPKGSFSTLEIQRTEQGDSAMYLCASRPGTGNTEAFFGQGTRLTVV.

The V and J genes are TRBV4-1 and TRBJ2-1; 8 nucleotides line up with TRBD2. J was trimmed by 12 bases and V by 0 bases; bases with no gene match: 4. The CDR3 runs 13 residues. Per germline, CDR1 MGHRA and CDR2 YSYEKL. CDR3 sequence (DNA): TGCGCCAGCAGCCAAGATGTTCGGGAGGGGCAGTTCTTC. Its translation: CASSQDVREGQFF.

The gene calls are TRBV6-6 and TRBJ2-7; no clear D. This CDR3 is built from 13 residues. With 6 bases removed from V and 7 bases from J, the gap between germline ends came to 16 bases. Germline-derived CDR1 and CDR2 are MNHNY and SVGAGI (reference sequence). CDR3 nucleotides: TGTGCCAGCAGCTACCAATCGACACAGGAGCAGTACTTC. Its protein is CASSYQSTQEQYF.

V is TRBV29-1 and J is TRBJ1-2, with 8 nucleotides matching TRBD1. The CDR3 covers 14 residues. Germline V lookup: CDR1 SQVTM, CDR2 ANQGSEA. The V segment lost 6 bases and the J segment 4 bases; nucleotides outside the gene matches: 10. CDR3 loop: CSVETGVGGYGYTF. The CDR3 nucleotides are TGCAGCGTGGAGACAGGGGTGGGAGGCTATGGCTACACCTTC.

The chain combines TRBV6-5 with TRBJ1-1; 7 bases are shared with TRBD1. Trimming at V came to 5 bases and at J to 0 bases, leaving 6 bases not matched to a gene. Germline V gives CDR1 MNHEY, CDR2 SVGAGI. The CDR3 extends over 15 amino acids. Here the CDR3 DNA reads TGTGCCAGCAGTGCCGGACAGGAGATGAACACTGAAGCTTTCTTT. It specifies CASSAGQEMNTEAFF.

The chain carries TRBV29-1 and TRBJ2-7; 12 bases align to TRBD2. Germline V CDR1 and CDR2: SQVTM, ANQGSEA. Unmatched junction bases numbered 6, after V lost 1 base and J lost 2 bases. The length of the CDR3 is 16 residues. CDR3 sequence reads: CSVEVGLAGTPYEQYF. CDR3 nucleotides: TGCAGCGTTGAAGTTGGACTAGCGGGGACCCCCTACGAGCAGTACTTC.

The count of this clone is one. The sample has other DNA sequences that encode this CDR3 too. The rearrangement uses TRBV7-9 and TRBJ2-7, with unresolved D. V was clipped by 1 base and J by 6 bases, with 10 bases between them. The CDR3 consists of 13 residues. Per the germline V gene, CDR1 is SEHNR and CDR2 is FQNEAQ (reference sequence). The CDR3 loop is CASSLDGLPEQYF. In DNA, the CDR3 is TGTGCCAGCAGCTTAGATGGCCTCCCCGAGCAGTACTTC.

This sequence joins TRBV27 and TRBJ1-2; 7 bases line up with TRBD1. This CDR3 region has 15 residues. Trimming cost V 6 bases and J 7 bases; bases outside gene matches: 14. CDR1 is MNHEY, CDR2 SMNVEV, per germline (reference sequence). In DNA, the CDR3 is TGTGCCAGCAGAATCTTGAGACAGGGTTTACGTGGCTACACCTTC. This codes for CASRILRQGLRGYTF.

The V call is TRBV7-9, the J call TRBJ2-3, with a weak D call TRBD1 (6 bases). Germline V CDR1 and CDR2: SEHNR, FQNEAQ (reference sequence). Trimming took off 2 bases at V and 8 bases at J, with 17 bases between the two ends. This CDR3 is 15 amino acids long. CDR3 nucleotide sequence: TGTGCCAGCAGCTTACGAGGGGGTAACGAGGGTACGCAGTATTTT. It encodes CASSLRGGNEGTQYF.

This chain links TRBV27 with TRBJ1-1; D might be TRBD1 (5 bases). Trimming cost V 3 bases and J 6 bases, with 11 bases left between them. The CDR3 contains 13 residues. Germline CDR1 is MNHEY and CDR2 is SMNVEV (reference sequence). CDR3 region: CASSFIAGPEAFF. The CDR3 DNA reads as TGTGCCAGCAGTTTTATAGCGGGACCTGAAGCTTTCTTT.

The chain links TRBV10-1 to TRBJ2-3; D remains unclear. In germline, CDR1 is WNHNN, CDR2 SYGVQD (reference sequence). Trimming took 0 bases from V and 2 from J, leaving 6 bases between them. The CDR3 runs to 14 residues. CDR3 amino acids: CASSESDLTDTQYF. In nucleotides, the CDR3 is TGCGCCAGCAGTGAGTCCGACCTCACAGATACGCAGTATTTT.

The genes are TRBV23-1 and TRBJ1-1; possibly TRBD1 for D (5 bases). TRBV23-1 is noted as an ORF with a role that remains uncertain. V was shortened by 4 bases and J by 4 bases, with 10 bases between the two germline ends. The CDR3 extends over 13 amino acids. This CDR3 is CASSPWDLTEAFF. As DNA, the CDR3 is TGCGCCAGCAGTCCCTGGGACCTCACTGAAGCTTTCTTT.

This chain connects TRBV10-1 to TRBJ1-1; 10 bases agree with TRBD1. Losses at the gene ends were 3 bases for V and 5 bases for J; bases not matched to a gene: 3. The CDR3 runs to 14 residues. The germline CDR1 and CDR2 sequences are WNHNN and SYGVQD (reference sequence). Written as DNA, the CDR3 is TGCGCCAGCAGTGAAGGACAGGGGGTTACTGAAGCTTTCTTT. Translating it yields CASSEGQGVTEAFF.

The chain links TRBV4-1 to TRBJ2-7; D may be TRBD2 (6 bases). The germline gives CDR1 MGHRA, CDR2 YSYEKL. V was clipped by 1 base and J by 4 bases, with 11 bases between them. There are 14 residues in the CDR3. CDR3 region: CASSQVGLQYEQYF. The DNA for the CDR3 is TGCGCCAGCAGCCAAGTGGGACTTCAGTACGAGCAGTACTTC.

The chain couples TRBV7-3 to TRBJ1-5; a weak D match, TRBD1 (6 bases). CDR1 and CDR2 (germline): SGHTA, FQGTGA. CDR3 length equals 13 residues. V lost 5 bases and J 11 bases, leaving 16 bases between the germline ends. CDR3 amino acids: CASSLRYQGTQHF. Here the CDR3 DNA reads TGTGCCAGCAGCCTCCGTTACCAGGGGACCCAGCATTTT.

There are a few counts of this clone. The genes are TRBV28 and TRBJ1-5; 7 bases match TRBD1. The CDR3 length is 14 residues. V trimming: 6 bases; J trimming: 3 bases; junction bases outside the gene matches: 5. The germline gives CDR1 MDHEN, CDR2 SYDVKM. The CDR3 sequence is CASRAGTDNQPQHF. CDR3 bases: TGTGCCAGCAGAGCAGGGACAGACAATCAGCCCCAGCATTTT.